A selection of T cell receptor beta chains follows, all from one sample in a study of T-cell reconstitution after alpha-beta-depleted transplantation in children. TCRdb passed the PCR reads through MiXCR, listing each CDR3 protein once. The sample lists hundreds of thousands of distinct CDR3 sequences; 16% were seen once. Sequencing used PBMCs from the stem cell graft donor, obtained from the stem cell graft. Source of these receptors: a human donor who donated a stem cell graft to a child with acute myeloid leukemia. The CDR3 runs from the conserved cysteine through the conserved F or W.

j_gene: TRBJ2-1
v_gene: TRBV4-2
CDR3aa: CASSTTSGGFDEQFF

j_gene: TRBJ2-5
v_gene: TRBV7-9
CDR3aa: CAGSSGALEETQYF

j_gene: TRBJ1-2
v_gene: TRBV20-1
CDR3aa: CGVSGQGVFGYTF

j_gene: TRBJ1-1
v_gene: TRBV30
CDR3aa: CAWKRNNYEAFF

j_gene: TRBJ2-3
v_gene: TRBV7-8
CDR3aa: CASSPKQGAGDTQYF

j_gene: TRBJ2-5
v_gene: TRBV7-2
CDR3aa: CGTGESLGTQYF

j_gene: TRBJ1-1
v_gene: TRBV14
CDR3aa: CASSGGRHEAFF

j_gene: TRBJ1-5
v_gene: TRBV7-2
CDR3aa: CASSLSTYNQPQHF

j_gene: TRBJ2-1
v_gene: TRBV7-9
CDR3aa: CASSDQDREYNEQFF

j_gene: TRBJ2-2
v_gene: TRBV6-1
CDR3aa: CASSIRTEHRELFF

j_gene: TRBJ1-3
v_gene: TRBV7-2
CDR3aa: CASKGKGSGNTIYF

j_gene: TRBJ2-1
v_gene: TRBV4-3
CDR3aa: CASSYRSGGVSYNEQFF

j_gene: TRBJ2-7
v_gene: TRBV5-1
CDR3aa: CASSFGGGASEQHF

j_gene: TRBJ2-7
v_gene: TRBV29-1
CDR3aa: CSAAGGAIGSYEQYF

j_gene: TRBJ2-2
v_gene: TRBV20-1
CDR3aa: CSARGWGEYGDGGELFF